The sequence of this T cell receptor beta chain was determined in a study of T cell repertoires in cytomegalovirus infection. Germline V gives CDR1 SGHTA, CDR2 FQGNSA. This CDR3 is 15 amino acids long. Trimming took 8 bases from V and 2 from J, leaving 17 bases between them. This clonotype was detected many times. Each CDR3 protein gets one entry after TCRdb re-called the reads with MiXCR. The table lists some 350,000 distinct CDR3 sequences, 15% to 20% of them singletons. Sequencing was carried out using PBMCs. J is TRBJ2-3 and V is TRBV7-2; D uncertain. This clonotype was sampled from a human donor in good health (CMV status not recorded). Some clones in this sample may be carry-over from other donors' samples. The CDR3 nucleotides are TGTGCCAGCGCCGAGCAGGCCTCCGACACAGATACGCAGTATTTT. Translating gives CASAEQASDTDTQYF.